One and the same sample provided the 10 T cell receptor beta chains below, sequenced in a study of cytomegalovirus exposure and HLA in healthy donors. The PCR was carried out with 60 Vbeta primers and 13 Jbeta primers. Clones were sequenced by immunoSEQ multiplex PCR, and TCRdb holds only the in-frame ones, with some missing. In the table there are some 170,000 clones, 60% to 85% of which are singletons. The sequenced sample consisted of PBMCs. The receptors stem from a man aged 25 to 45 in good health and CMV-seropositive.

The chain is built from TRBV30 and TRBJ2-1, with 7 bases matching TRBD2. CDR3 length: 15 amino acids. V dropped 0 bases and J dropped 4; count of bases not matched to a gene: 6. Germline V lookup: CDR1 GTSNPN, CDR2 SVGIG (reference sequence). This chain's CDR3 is CAWSVEAGRYNEQFF. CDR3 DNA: TGTGCCTGGAGTGTCGAAGCGGGGAGATACAATGAGCAGTTCTTC.

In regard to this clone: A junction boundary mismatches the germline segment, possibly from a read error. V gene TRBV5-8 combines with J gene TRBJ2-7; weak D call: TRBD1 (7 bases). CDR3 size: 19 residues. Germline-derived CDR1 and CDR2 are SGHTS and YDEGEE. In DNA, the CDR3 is TGTGCCAGCAGCTTGGGGGGGGTATGGGGACAGTCGGACGACGGGGAGCGACACTTC. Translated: CASSLGGVWGQSDDGERHF.

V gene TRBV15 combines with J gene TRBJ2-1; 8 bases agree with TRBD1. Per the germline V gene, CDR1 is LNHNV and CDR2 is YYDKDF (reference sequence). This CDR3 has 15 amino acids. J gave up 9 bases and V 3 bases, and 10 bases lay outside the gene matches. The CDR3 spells CATSSSGRGLGEQFF. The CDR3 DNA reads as TGTGCCACCAGCAGTTCGGGCAGGGGGCTTGGTGAGCAGTTCTTC.

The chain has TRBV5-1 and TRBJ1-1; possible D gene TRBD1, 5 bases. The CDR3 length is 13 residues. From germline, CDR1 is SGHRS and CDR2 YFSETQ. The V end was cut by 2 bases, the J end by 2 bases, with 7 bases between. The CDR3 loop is CASSFRVNTEAFF. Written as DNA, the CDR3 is TGCGCCAGCAGCTTCAGGGTTAACACTGAAGCTTTCTTT.

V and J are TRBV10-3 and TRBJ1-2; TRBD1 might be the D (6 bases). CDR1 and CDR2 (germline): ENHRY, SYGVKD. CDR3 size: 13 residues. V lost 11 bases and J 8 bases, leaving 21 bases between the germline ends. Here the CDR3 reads CAVTSDRGGGYTF. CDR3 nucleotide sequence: TGTGCCGTAACTTCGGACAGAGGCGGCGGCTACACCTTC.

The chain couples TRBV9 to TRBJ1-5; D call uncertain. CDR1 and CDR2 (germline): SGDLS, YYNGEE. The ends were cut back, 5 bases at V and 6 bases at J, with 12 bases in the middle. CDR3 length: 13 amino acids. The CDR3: CASSSTGAQPQHF. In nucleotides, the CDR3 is TGTGCCAGCAGTTCTACGGGTGCTCAGCCCCAGCATTTT.

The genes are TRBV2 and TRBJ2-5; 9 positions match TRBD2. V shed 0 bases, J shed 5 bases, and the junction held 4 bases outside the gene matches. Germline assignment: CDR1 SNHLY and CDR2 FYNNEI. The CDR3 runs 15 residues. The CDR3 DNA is TGTGCCAGCAGTGAAGCTTTTACTAGCGGGGAGACCCAGTACTTC. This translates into CASSEAFTSGETQYF.

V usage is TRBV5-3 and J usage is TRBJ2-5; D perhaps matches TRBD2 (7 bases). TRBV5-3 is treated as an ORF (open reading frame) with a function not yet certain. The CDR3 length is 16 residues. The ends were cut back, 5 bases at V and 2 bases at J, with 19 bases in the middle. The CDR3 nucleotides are TGTGCCAGAAGGTACCCGGTCGGGGGGCCGCAAGAGACCCAGTACTTC. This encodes CARRYPVGGPQETQYF.

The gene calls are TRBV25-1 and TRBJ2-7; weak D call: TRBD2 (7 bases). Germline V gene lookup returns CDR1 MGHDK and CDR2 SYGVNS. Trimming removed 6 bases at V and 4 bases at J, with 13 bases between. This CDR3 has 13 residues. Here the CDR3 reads CASRGGASYEQYF. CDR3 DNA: TGTGCCAGCAGAGGGGGGGCATCGTACGAGCAGTACTTC.

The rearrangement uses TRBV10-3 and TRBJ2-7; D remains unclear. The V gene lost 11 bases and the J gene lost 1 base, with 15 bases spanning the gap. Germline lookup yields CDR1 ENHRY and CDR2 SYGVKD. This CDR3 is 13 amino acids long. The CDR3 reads CAVSVTPSYEQYF. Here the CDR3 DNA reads TGTGCCGTTTCAGTCACGCCTTCCTACGAGCAGTACTTC.